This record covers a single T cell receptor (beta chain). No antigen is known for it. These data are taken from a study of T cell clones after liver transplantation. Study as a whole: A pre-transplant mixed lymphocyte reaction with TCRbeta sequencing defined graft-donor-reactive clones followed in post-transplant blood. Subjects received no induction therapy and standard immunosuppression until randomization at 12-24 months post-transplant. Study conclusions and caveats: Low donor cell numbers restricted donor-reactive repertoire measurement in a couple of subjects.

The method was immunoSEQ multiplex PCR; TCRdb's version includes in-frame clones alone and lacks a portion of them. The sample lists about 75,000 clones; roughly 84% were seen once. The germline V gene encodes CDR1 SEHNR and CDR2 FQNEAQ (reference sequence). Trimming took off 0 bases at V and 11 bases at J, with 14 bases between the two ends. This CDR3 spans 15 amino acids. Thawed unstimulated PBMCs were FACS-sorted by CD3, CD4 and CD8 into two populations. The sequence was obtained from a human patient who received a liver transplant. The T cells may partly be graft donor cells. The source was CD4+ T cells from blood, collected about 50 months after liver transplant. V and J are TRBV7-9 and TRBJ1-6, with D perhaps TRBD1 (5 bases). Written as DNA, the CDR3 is TGTGCCAGCAGCTTAGCGATGGGGGGTGTTGCACCCCTCCACTTT. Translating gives CASSLAMGGVAPLHF.